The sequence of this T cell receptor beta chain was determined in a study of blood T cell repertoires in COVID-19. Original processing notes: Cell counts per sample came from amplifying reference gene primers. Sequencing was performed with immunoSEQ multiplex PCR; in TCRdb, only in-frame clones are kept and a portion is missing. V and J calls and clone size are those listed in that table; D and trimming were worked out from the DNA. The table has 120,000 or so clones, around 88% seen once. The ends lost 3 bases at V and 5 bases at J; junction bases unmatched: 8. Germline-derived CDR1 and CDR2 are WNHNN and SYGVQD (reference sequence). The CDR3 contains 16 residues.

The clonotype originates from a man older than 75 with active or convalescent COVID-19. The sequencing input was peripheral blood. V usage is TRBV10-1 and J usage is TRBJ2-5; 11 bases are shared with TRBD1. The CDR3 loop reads CASSDRGQGAMETQYF. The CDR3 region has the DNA TGCGCCAGCAGTGACAGAGGACAGGGGGCTATGGAGACCCAGTACTTC.